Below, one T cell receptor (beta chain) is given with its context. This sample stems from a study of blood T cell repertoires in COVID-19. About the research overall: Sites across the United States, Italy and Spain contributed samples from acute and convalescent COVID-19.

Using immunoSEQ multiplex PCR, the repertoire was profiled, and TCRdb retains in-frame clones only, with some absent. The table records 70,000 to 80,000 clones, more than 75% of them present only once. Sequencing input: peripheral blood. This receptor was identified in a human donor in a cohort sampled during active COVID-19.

The CDR3 loop is CASSERGQFNQPQHF. DNA of the CDR3: TGTGCCAGCAGCGAGAGAGGACAGTTCAATCAGCCCCAGCATTTT. The rearrangement uses TRBV3-1 (or the pseudogene TRBV3-2) and TRBJ1-5, with D possibly TRBD1 on 6 matching bases. V was clipped by 5 bases and J by 3 bases, with 14 bases between them. The germline CDR1 and CDR2 sequences are LGHDT and YNNKEL (reference sequence). The CDR3 extends over 15 amino acids.